This TCR beta chain was sequenced in a study of blood T cell repertoires in COVID-19. Study-wide background: Samples of COVID-19 (acute and convalescent) were obtained from the United States, Italy and Spain. Sample material is recorded as cDNA or gDNA derived from T cells, B-cell-depleted T cells, or PBMCs.

Trimming took 0 bases from V and 7 from J, leaving 13 bases between them. This CDR3 spans 14 amino acids. Germline-derived CDR1 and CDR2 are LGHDT and YNNKEL (reference sequence). In the original analysis: Amplification of reference gene primers provided the estimated nucleated cell counts. TCRdb keeps only in-frame clones here, not all; method: immunoSEQ multiplex PCR. That table furnishes V, J and clone size, whereas the DNA furnished D and trimming. Seen here are roughly 390,000 clones, more than 75% observed once, and the top ten hold under 11%. The sample was peripheral blood. The J gene is TRBJ2-7, the V gene TRBV3-1 (or the pseudogene TRBV3-2); a weak D match, TRBD2 (5 bases). The receptor was derived from a woman aged 25 to 45 with COVID-19, enrolled during active disease. This CDR3 is CASSQDPSLGEQYF. CDR3 DNA sequence: TGTGCCAGCAGCCAAGATCCTAGCCTGGGGGAGCAGTACTTC.